Listed here is a single T cell receptor beta chain. The sample holds a few counts of this clonotype. Its recognized antigen is unknown. The record has no base qualities; no much larger clone is one base away. The germline V and J ends show losses of 3 bases and 1 base respectively, and no gene match explains 8 bases of the junction. According to the germline V gene, CDR1 reads SGHTA and CDR2 reads FQGNSA. From the cysteine up to the phenylalanine, the CDR3 has a length of 17 residues. Only the CDR3 region is kept as DNA, spanning 51 bases read in frame from base 1. Per the publication, the treatment or condition label means: roughly 11-day PBMC culture with coronavirus spike peptide pools or control peptides (ViraFEST assay). The ViraFEST assay, used in the study, expanded antigen-specific T cells with peptide pools and then identified the expanded clonotypes through TCR sequencing. Healthy vaccine recipients had no prior SARS-CoV-2 infection, confirmed by negative nucleocapsid antibody tests before and after vaccination. Each well held approximately 2 million PBMCs cultured in IMDM containing roughly 5.5% human AB serum and 9 to 10 IU/ml IL-2, with 8 to 10 ug/ml peptide pools added. Half of the culture medium was replaced with fresh IL-2-containing medium on days 3 and 7. Once the cells had been in culture for roughly 11 days, the EasySep CD4+ T cell isolation kit was used to isolate CD4+ T cells by negative selection. Ficoll-Paque Plus gradient centrifugation was used to isolate PBMCs from whole blood, and the isolated PBMCs were then either used fresh or cryopreserved at -140C. Culture conditions were generally each tested in triplicate wells.

The data stem from a study of vaccination and CD4 T cells after COVID-19 (dated by TCRdb to between 2021 and 2022). In the study overall: Six males and four females were included in the convalescent cohort, with two Hispanic individuals, seven Caucasians, two Asians and one multiracial person represented. Participants got two doses of the Pfizer-BioNTech BNT162b2 vaccine (n=8) or two doses of the Moderna mRNA-1273 vaccine (n=2). Post-COVID blood samples from convalescent patients were collected a median of approximately 100 days after diagnosis, with a range of 35 to 161 days. The time from the second vaccine dose to post-vaccine blood sampling had a median of roughly 72 days and ranged from about 12 to 250 days. The cultures were stimulated with overlapping spike peptide pools from SARS-CoV-2 and from the common cold coronaviruses HCoV-NL63, HCoV-OC43 and HCoV-229E. Control cultures used a CEFX viral epitope pool as positive control, an HIV-1 Nef peptide pool as negative control, or no peptide. In 10 COVID-19 convalescent patients and several infection-naive healthy vaccine recipients, the spike-specific CD4+ TCR repertoire before mRNA vaccination was compared with the repertoire after mRNA vaccination.

Paper-wide results and their limitations: The median count of SARS-CoV-2-reactive clonotypes went up from 20 to 25 after infection to 35 to 40 after vaccination, although the change was not significant. Among convalescent patients, a median about 86% of the SARS-CoV-2-reactive clones seen after vaccination appeared only after vaccination, which suggests priming specific to the vaccine. The number of convalescent patients in the study was relatively small, and the study did not examine early timepoints following natural infection. Nearly all vaccine-specific clones in convalescent patients (304 of 307) were mono-reactive for SARS-CoV-2 spike rather than cross-reactive with common cold coronaviruses.

The library came from PCR. DNA from cultured CD4+ T cells underwent TCR sequencing with the Oncomine TCR Beta short-read assay at the Johns Hopkins FTIC core. Genomic DNA was extracted from the cultured CD4+ T cells with the QIAamp micro DNA kit. The Oncomine TCR Beta libraries from cultured CD4+ T cells were pooled using unique dual indexes and then sequenced on an Illumina iSeq 100. In the original analysis: Non-productive sequences were removed, and CDR3s that did not start with C, did not end with F or W, or were shorter than 7 amino acids were discarded. The MANAFEST web application identified antigen-specific clonotypes by comparing peptide-stimulated wells against reference wells and other culture wells. For a clone to be called positive, the clone needed an FDR below 0.05, an odds ratio above 5, and a productive frequency above 0.1% in at least two of three replicate wells. A clonotype counted as cross-reactive if it showed significant expansion both in the SARS-CoV-2 spike wells and in at least one common cold coronavirus spike condition. Levenshtein distances (stringdist) and unrooted phylogenetic trees (ape) in R version 3.6.1 were used to assess CDR3 homology. The public sequencing data were trimmed at Q25 with fastp and processed into clonotypes with MiXCR by TCRdb, which kept only in-frame beta chains. For every CDR3 protein sequence, its rows merge into one entry that carries the most common genes and DNA. These V and J calls are TCRdb output, not the study's own analysis. The table for this sample lists about 23,000 distinct CDR3 sequences; 44% of them were counted only once. The ten most abundant clones make up 15% to 20% of the sample.

Recombination linked TRBV7-2 to TRBJ2-3; 9 bases in between match TRBD2. The starting material was CD4+ T cells from blood, cultured in vitro, obtained before SARS-CoV-2 vaccination. This sequence originates from a human donor who received a COVID-19 vaccine. The DNA reads TGTGCCAGCAGCTTCGGGGCTAGCGGGGCGGGCACAGATACGCAGTATTTT. The translation is CASSFGASGAGTDTQYF.